The 17 T cell receptor beta chains presented below share a single source sample, sequenced in a study of T cells in Graves' hyperthyroidism and ophthalmopathy. Amplified TCR beta CDR3 regions derived from RNA transcripts. First-round RT-PCR with HTBI primers amplified the TCR CDR3 region. Using its own MiXCR run on the multiplex PCR reads, TCRdb lists one record per CDR3 protein. The table has a few hundred thousand distinct CDR3 sequences, around 14% seen once. Sequenced: blood. The receptors derive from a young woman with Graves' hyperthyroidism.

In this sample, this clonotype turned up a few times. The gene calls are TRBV4-1 and TRBJ2-2; TRBD1 might be the D (6 bases). The length of the CDR3 is 16 residues. V lost 1 base and J lost 5, with 14 bases in between. From germline, CDR1 is MGHRA and CDR2 YSYEKL. CDR3 nucleotides: TGCGCCAGCAGCCAAGTAGTAGGGGGATATACCGGGGAGCTGTTTTTT. It codes for CASSQVVGGYTGELFF.

In this sample, this clonotype turned up many times. This chain's CDR3 is CASTPRGITSYEQYF. CDR3 coding DNA: TGTGCCAGCACCCCCCGCGGGATCACGTCCTACGAGCAGTACTTC. The rearrangement links TRBV7-9 to TRBJ2-7; tentative D call: TRBD2 (6 bases). Germline V gene lookup returns CDR1 SEHNR and CDR2 FQNEAQ (reference sequence). This CDR3 spans 15 amino acids. V was pared by 7 bases and J by 1 base, with 17 bases between.

This clonotype was seen at least ten times. This chain uses TRBV5-1 with TRBJ2-2; 12 bases agree with TRBD2. The trim removed 4 bases at V and 0 bases at J, leaving 7 bases unmatched. CDR3 length equals 18 residues. Per germline, CDR1 SGHRS and CDR2 YFSETQ. The CDR3 DNA reads TGCGCCAGCAGCCCTGGACTAGCGGGACTGTCGAACACCGGGGAGCTGTTTTTT. Translation gives CASSPGLAGLSNTGELFF.

The genes are TRBV20-1 and TRBJ2-7; D is perhaps TRBD1 (5 bases). V shed 6 bases and J shed 3 bases, with 21 bases lying between them. Germline V lookup: CDR1 DFQATT, CDR2 SNEGSKA (reference sequence). This CDR3 comprises 15 residues. For the CDR3, the DNA is TGCAGTGCGAAAGGGGCCGCACTTCAATACTACGAGCAGTACTTC. It yields the protein CSAKGAALQYYEQYF.

In this sample, this clonotype turned up many times. CDR3 bases: TGTGCCAGCAGCTTAGTTGGTAGCAGCTCCTACAATGAGCAGTTCTTC. Protein: CASSLVGSSSYNEQFF. V is TRBV7-2 and J is TRBJ2-1; D unresolved. V lost 1 base and J 0 bases, leaving 10 bases between the germline ends. The CDR3 totals 16 residues. The germline gives CDR1 SGHTA, CDR2 FQGNSA.

This clonotype showed up just a few times. This chain joins TRBV7-9 and TRBJ2-3; TRBD1 is a possible D gene (5 bases). Germline loops: CDR1 SEHNR, CDR2 FQNEAQ (reference sequence). The CDR3 consists of 14 residues. Trimming took off 11 bases at V and 3 bases at J, with 18 bases between the two ends. The CDR3 loop reads CAGRAGRSTDTQYF. Here the CDR3 DNA reads TGTGCCGGAAGAGCAGGGCGGAGTACAGATACGCAGTATTTT.

The chain has TRBV4-2 and TRBJ2-7; 7 bases map to TRBD2. CDR1 and CDR2 from the germline V gene are LGHNA and YNFKEQ. The CDR3 loop spans 16 amino acids. The J segment lost 3 bases and the V segment lost 0 bases, leaving 8 bases of the junction unmatched. Here the CDR3 reads CASSQDEVAGGYEQYF. The CDR3 DNA follows: TGTGCCAGCAGCCAAGATGAGGTAGCGGGTGGCTACGAGCAGTACTTC.

J is TRBJ2-2 and V is TRBV4-1; 10 bases map to TRBD1. Trimming cost V 2 bases and J 1 base; bases outside gene matches: 7. The CDR3 is 18 residues long. CDR1 MGHRA and CDR2 YSYEKL come from the germline V gene. CDR3 nucleotide sequence: TGCGCCAGCAGCCAAATGGGGACAGGGGCCATGAACACCGGGGAGCTGTTTTTT. It translates to CASSQMGTGAMNTGELFF.

This clonotype was seen at least ten times. The V call is TRBV29-1, the J call TRBJ2-5, with TRBD1 matching 8 bases. Germline CDR1 SQVTM, CDR2 ANQGSEA. The CDR3 totals 13 residues. V dropped 7 bases and J dropped 3; count of bases not matched to a gene: 7. The CDR3, as DNA: TGCAGCGGTTTCCGGACAGGGAAAGAGACCCAGTACTTC. It encodes CSGFRTGKETQYF.

This clonotype has at least ten counts. The chain joins TRBV24-1 to TRBJ2-7; D not certain. Germline CDR1 is KGHDR and CDR2 is SFDVKD. This CDR3 comprises 15 residues. V dropped 3 bases and J dropped 7 bases, with 18 bases sitting between them. DNA for the CDR3: TGTGCCACCAGTGATGCAGGAGAGCCCTCTACGGAGCAGTACTTC. Translation gives CATSDAGEPSTEQYF.

The V and J genes are TRBV27 and TRBJ2-7; a possible D gene is TRBD2 (6 bases). The CDR3 contains 13 residues. Trimming shortened V by 6 bases and J by 3 bases, and 12 bases separated the two germline ends. The V gene's germline CDR1 is MNHEY and CDR2 SMNVEV (reference sequence). The CDR3 DNA sequence: TGTGCCAGCAGGATCACCGGGAGCTACGAGCAGTACTTC. Its protein product is CASRITGSYEQYF.

This clonotype showed up many times. V is TRBV10-3 and J is TRBJ2-3; maybe TRBD1 (6 bases). The CDR3 is 13 residues long. From germline, CDR1 is ENHRY and CDR2 SYGVKD. V was clipped by 4 bases and J by 5 bases, with 10 bases between them. The chain's CDR3 is CAISVAGEDTQYF. The CDR3 DNA reads as TGTGCCATCAGTGTGGCAGGGGAAGATACGCAGTATTTT.

This clonotype has at least ten counts. This chain's CDR3 is CASSLGESETQYF. The DNA for the CDR3 is TGTGCCAGCAGCTTAGGAGAGTCAGAGACCCAGTACTTC. This chain links TRBV7-2 with TRBJ2-5; the D is unclear. The CDR3 is 13 amino acids. Germline assignment: CDR1 SGHTA and CDR2 FQGNSA. Trimming took off 1 base at V and 4 bases at J, with 7 bases between the two ends.

The chain joins TRBV25-1 to TRBJ1-1; D is perhaps TRBD1 (6 bases). V was shortened by 5 bases and J by 1 base, with 14 bases between the two germline ends. This CDR3 has 15 amino acids. Germline V CDR1 and CDR2: MGHDK, SYGVNS. CDR3 nucleotides: TGTGCCAGCAGTCGTATCCCGACAGGGAACACTGAAGCTTTCTTT. Protein sequence: CASSRIPTGNTEAFF.

A word on this clonotype: With a much larger clone just one base away, this may be a read error. The J gene is TRBJ1-5, the V gene TRBV20-1; D unclear. CDR1 and CDR2 (germline): DFQATT, SNEGSKA (reference sequence). V was clipped by 1 base and J by 3 bases, with 10 bases between them. CDR3 size: 14 residues. The DNA of the CDR3 is TGCAGTGCTAGAGGAGGGAACAACAATCAGCCCCAGCATTTT. Encoded protein: CSARGGNNNQPQHF.

The chain carries TRBV6-1 and TRBJ2-1; D not certain. Deletions cut 8 bases from V and 1 base from J, with 9 bases between. Germline assignment: CDR1 MNHNS and CDR2 SASEGT. The CDR3 spans 13 residues. CDR3 bases: TGTGCCAGCGATCGGTTGTCCTACAATGAGCAGTTCTTC. Translated: CASDRLSYNEQFF.

This clonotype showed up just a few times. V is TRBV27 and J is TRBJ1-5; D call uncertain. The CDR3 has 13 amino acids. The germline CDR1 and CDR2 sequences are MNHEY and SMNVEV (reference sequence). Between the trimmed V and J ends, which lost 5 bases and 2 bases, there was a span of 7 bases. This chain's CDR3 is CASSPIGNQPQHF. The CDR3 DNA sequence: TGTGCCAGCAGTCCGATAGGCAATCAGCCCCAGCATTTT.